One and the same sample provided the 22 T cell receptor beta chains below, sequenced in a study of blood T cell repertoires in COVID-19. Generated by immunoSEQ multiplex PCR, the TCRdb table keeps only in-frame clones and is missing some. The sample consists of some 71,000 clones, roughly 86% of them appearing once. What was sequenced was peripheral blood. The receptor source for this set is a woman in her sixties or seventies with acute or convalescent COVID-19.

The CDR3: CASSYPGLAGGGANTGELFF. CDR3 nucleotide sequence: TGTGCCAGCAGTTACCCCGGACTAGCGGGAGGAGGAGCGAACACCGGGGAGCTGTTTTTT. The chain employs TRBV6-2 or TRBV6-3 and TRBJ2-2, with 14 bases lining up with TRBD2. The CDR3 extends over 20 amino acids. Germline-derived CDR1 and CDR2 are MNHEY and SVGEGT. The V segment lost 2 bases and the J segment 0 bases; nucleotides outside the gene matches: 8.

This chain uses TRBV29-1 with TRBJ2-3; a possible D gene is TRBD1 (6 bases). Trimming shortened V by 4 bases and J by 6 bases, and 14 bases separated the two germline ends. Germline V gene sequence: CDR1 SQVTM, CDR2 ANQGSEA. This CDR3 has 13 residues. CDR3 loop: CSVARGRGDTQYF. The CDR3 bases are TGCAGCGTTGCCAGGGGAAGGGGTGATACGCAGTATTTT.

This clone occurred many times. J is TRBJ2-7 and V is TRBV9, with D tentatively TRBD2 (5 bases). V shed 3 bases and J shed 2 bases, with 12 bases lying between them. The CDR3 consists of 14 residues. The V gene's germline CDR1 is SGDLS and CDR2 YYNGEE. The CDR3 region is CASSASFPPYEQYF. CDR3 DNA sequence: TGTGCCAGCAGCGCTAGCTTTCCACCCTACGAGCAGTACTTC. The variable domain in full, completed from reference TRBV9 and TRBJ2-7, reads DSGVTQTPKHLITATGQRVTLRCSPRSGDLSVYWYQQSLDQGLQFLIQYYNGEERAKGNILERFSAQQFPDLHSELNLSSLELGDSALYFCASSASFPPYEQYFGPGTRLTVT.

The chain links TRBV19 to TRBJ2-7; 10 bases align to TRBD2. Germline V lookup: CDR1 LNHDA, CDR2 SQIVND (reference sequence). V dropped 5 bases and J dropped 0; count of bases not matched to a gene: 7. The CDR3 loop spans 16 amino acids. The DNA for the CDR3 is TGTGCCAGTAGTGCCTGGACTAGCGGAGGCTCCTACGAGCAGTACTTC. Its protein is CASSAWTSGGSYEQYF.

CDR3 coding DNA: TGTGCCAGCAGCTTGAGCCCTTCACCCCTCCACTTT. As protein: CASSLSPSPLHF. The V and J genes are TRBV5-5 and TRBJ1-6; D unresolved. CDR1 is SGHKS and CDR2 is YYEKEE in the germline V gene (reference sequence). Trimming took off 1 base at V and 9 bases at J, with 5 bases between the two ends. The CDR3 consists of 12 residues.

The table lists this clone with many counts. V usage is TRBV7-8 and J usage is TRBJ2-7; TRBD1 might be the D (6 bases). CDR1 SGHVS and CDR2 FQNEAQ come from the germline V gene. The CDR3 length is 15 residues. Trimming pared 7 bases from V and 0 bases from J, leaving 16 bases between. CDR3 DNA sequence: TGTGCCAGCATCCAGACGGGACAAAGCTCCTACGAGCAGTACTTC. Encoded protein: CASIQTGQSSYEQYF.

This clone has only a few counts. V and J are TRBV6-6 and TRBJ1-2; the match to TRBD1 covers 8 bases. Germline V gene sequence: CDR1 MNHNY, CDR2 SVGAGI (reference sequence). The CDR3 length is 14 residues. The V segment lost 4 bases and the J segment 2 bases; nucleotides outside the gene matches: 3. Here the CDR3 reads CASSSRTGNYGYTF. DNA of the CDR3: TGTGCCAGCAGTTCCAGGACAGGGAACTATGGCTACACCTTC.

The chain employs TRBV11-2 and TRBJ2-5; weak D call: TRBD2 (5 bases). CDR3 size: 13 residues. Trimming removed 5 bases from V and 6 bases from J, with 13 bases in between. Germline CDR1 is SGHAT and CDR2 is FQNNGV. CDR3: CASSEGVLKTQYF. The CDR3 bases are TGTGCCAGCAGCGAGGGAGTGCTAAAGACCCAGTACTTC.

This chain links TRBV5-5 with TRBJ2-7; 15 nucleotides agree with TRBD2. This CDR3 contains 15 residues. CDR1 SGHKS and CDR2 YYEKEE come from the germline V gene (reference sequence). The ends lost 4 bases at V and 6 bases at J; junction bases unmatched: 5. In DNA form, the CDR3 reads TGTGCCAGCAGCGGGGGGACTAGCGGGAGGAGCGAGCAGTACTTC. Protein sequence: CASSGGTSGRSEQYF.

There are a few counts of this clone. The chain joins TRBV5-1 to TRBJ2-5; TRBD2 might be the D (5 bases). This CDR3 region has 14 residues. Per germline, CDR1 SGHRS and CDR2 YFSETQ. V lost 4 bases and J 1 base, leaving 11 bases between the germline ends. CDR3 amino acids: CASSGGGPQETQYF. CDR3 bases: TGCGCCAGCAGCGGTGGCGGGCCCCAAGAGACCCAGTACTTC.

This clone was counted a few times. The V call is TRBV6-1, the J call TRBJ1-2; a weak D match, TRBD1 (5 bases). Germline loops: CDR1 MNHNS, CDR2 SASEGT. The V end was cut by 2 bases, the J end by 7 bases, with 23 bases between. The CDR3 runs to 17 residues. CDR3 amino acids: CASSEFHIGAGVGGYTF. The CDR3 DNA sequence: TGTGCCAGCAGTGAATTTCATATTGGGGCTGGGGTAGGTGGCTACACCTTC.

The CDR3 coding sequence is TGTGCCAGCAGCGCGAAATCCAGCGGCTCCTACGAGCAGTACTTC. Protein product: CASSAKSSGSYEQYF. V is TRBV7-9 and J is TRBJ2-7; D possibly corresponds to TRBD2 (5 bases). The CDR3 contains 15 residues. Germline-derived CDR1 and CDR2 are SEHNR and FQNEAQ (reference sequence). Trimming removed 5 bases from V and 0 bases from J, with 14 bases in between.

The CDR3 here is CASSLNQASSGNTIYF. CDR3 DNA: TGCGCCAGCAGCTTAAATCAGGCGAGCTCTGGAAACACCATATATTTT. V is TRBV5-1 and J is TRBJ1-3; D unclear. This CDR3 contains 16 residues. V was trimmed by 2 bases and J by 0 bases, leaving 12 bases between them. Germline V gives CDR1 SGHRS, CDR2 YFSETQ.

V usage is TRBV27 and J usage is TRBJ1-6; TRBD1 agrees at 7 bases. The germline CDR1 and CDR2 sequences are MNHEY and SMNVEV (reference sequence). With 8 bases clipped from V and 7 bases from J, the junction kept 2 bases outside the gene matches. The CDR3 has 12 amino acids. Here the CDR3 DNA reads TGTGCCAGCGGACAGGAGAATTCACCCCTCCACTTT. This codes for CASGQENSPLHF.

The chain carries TRBV10-3 and TRBJ2-7; 10 bases are shared with TRBD2. J gave up 2 bases and V 4 bases, and 11 bases lay outside the gene matches. CDR3 length equals 17 residues. Germline V gene sequence: CDR1 ENHRY, CDR2 SYGVKD. CDR3 coding DNA: TGTGCCATCAGTGGGGATCGTAGCGGGGGGCTTACCTACGAGCAGTACTTC. It is translated as CAISGDRSGGLTYEQYF.

The chain recombines TRBV19 with TRBJ2-1; tentative D call: TRBD2 (6 bases). In germline, CDR1 is LNHDA, CDR2 SQIVND (reference sequence). V was trimmed by 1 base and J by 8 bases, leaving 18 bases between them. This CDR3 has 16 amino acids. The CDR3 coding sequence is TGTGCCAGTAGTATAGGAGAAACGGGAGCCCGGGATGAGCAGTTCTTC. It is translated as CASSIGETGARDEQFF.

A single count supports this clone. The chain has TRBV27 and TRBJ2-3, with D possibly being TRBD2 (6 bases). This CDR3 has 15 residues. Germline lookup yields CDR1 MNHEY and CDR2 SMNVEV (reference sequence). The V and J ends lost 6 bases and 2 bases respectively, with 15 bases between them. CDR3 nucleotides: TGTGCCAGCAGCCCCGGAGGGTGGCCCACAGATACGCAGTATTTT. Translated: CASSPGGWPTDTQYF.

The rearrangement uses TRBV19 and TRBJ2-4; tentative D call: TRBD2 (6 bases). Trimming stripped 0 bases from V and 3 bases from J, with 15 bases between. The CDR3 extends over 17 amino acids. The germline gives CDR1 LNHDA, CDR2 SQIVND (reference sequence). The CDR3 is CASSIDPGGLGKNIQYF. CDR3 in DNA: TGTGCCAGTAGTATAGATCCCGGAGGGTTGGGCAAAAACATTCAGTACTTC.

V gene TRBV10-1 combines with J gene TRBJ1-1, with 8 bases lining up with TRBD1. V dropped 3 bases and J dropped 5; count of bases not matched to a gene: 8. The CDR3 consists of 15 residues. Germline V gene data show CDR1 as WNHNN and CDR2 as SYGVQD (reference sequence). CDR3 protein: CASSDSRTGPTEAFF. The CDR3 DNA reads TGCGCCAGCAGTGACTCGCGGACAGGGCCGACTGAAGCTTTCTTT.

J is TRBJ1-1 and V is TRBV7-2; maybe TRBD1 (6 bases). Germline V lookup: CDR1 SGHTA, CDR2 FQGNSA. CDR3 length equals 16 residues. The V and J ends lost 2 bases and 1 base respectively, with 14 bases between them. This CDR3 reads CASSLFQGGGNTEAFF. DNA of the CDR3: TGTGCCAGCAGCTTATTTCAGGGAGGGGGGAACACTGAAGCTTTCTTT. Full variable domain (outside the CDR3, taken from reference TRBV7-2 and TRBJ1-1): GAGVSQSPSNKVTEKGKDVELRCDPISGHTALYWYRQSLGQGLEFLIYFQGNSAPDKSGLPSDRFSAERTGGSVSTLTIQRTQQEDSAVYLCASSLFQGGGNTEAFFGQGTRLTVV.

The V call is TRBV19, the J call TRBJ2-3; a weak D match, TRBD1 (5 bases). CDR3 length: 15 residues. Trimming took off 5 bases at V and 1 base at J, with 13 bases between the two ends. Germline assignment: CDR1 LNHDA and CDR2 SQIVND (reference sequence). The CDR3 reads CASSFGLGGTDTQYF. The CDR3 DNA is TGTGCCAGTAGTTTCGGCCTAGGGGGCACAGATACGCAGTATTTT. Combining the CDR3 with reference TRBV19 and TRBJ2-3 gives the whole variable domain DGGITQSPKYLFRKEGQNVTLSCEQNLNHDAMYWYRQDPGQGLRLIYYSQIVNDFQKGDIAEGYSVSREKKESFPLTVTSAQKNPTAFYLCASSFGLGGTDTQYFGPGTRLTVL.

V usage is TRBV5-6 and J usage is TRBJ2-4, with D possibly being TRBD2 (6 bases). This CDR3 contains 13 residues. CDR1 SGHDT and CDR2 YYEEEE come from the germline V gene. Trimming cost V 0 bases and J 9 bases, with 10 bases left between them. For the CDR3, the DNA is TGTGCCAGCAGCTTGGGGAGGGCGGGCATTCAGTACTTC. It encodes CASSLGRAGIQYF.